This T cell receptor (beta chain) was profiled in a study of cytomegalovirus exposure and HLA in healthy donors. General study findings and limits: Three CMV-associated chains were confirmed in vitro to be specific for CMV antigens. It was in a later analysis that TCR association rates were seen to vary by HLA locus, highest for DRB1 and lowest for HLA-C.

As to this clone: The target antigen is unknown.

The PCR made use of 60 Vbeta and 13 Jbeta primers. Clones were read by immunoSEQ multiplex PCR, and TCRdb kept only the in-frame ones, dropping some. Here the sample spans approximately 140,000 clones, about three quarters being singletons. CDR3 length: 15 amino acids. The germline V gene has CDR1 MNHEY and CDR2 SVGAGI. Trimming removed 5 bases at V and 4 bases at J, with 17 bases between. V is TRBV6-5 and J is TRBJ1-1; maybe TRBD1 (6 bases). Input material: PBMCs. The receptor comes from a man aged 35-49 years in good health and CMV-seropositive. The CDR3 here is CASSPQGTLATEAFF. CDR3 bases: TGTGCCAGCAGTCCCCAGGGGACATTGGCCACTGAAGCTTTCTTT.